This passage covers 17 T cell receptor beta chains from one sample sequenced in a study of graft-versus-host responses after intestinal transplantation. Assay used: immunoSEQ multiplex PCR; TCRdb lists only in-frame clones, some missing. The table shows roughly 56,000 clones, with 90% to 95% occurring only once. The sample here was PBMCs, taken around 120 days after intestinal transplantation. The receptors here all came from a human patient who received an intestinal transplant, so some T cells may come from the graft donor.

This clone was observed a single time. The chain joins TRBV6-4 to TRBJ2-1; D perhaps matches TRBD2 (5 bases). Germline CDR1 and CDR2: MRHNA and SNTAGT. The CDR3 spans 13 residues. Trimming stripped 5 bases from V and 8 bases from J, with 13 bases between. CDR3 bases: TGTGCCAGCAGTAGGGAGCACGGCGATGAGCAGTTCTTC. It specifies CASSREHGDEQFF.

V gene TRBV11-2 combines with J gene TRBJ2-7; 12 bases fit TRBD2. The CDR3 consists of 16 residues. The V gene end was trimmed by 1 base and the J gene end by 6 bases; junction bases not matched to a gene: 7. Germline assignment: CDR1 SGHAT and CDR2 FQNNGV. DNA for the CDR3: TGTGCCAGCAGCTTAGTATCTAGCGGGGGGGTAGGCGAGCAGTACTTC. Translating gives CASSLVSSGGVGEQYF.

The rearrangement links TRBV4-2 to TRBJ2-7; no firm D call. Germline CDR1 is LGHNA and CDR2 is YNFKEQ. The CDR3 is 14 amino acids. V was cut by 1 base and J by 0 bases, with 7 bases left in between. The CDR3 DNA sequence: TGTGCCAGCAGCCAAGGTATCGGCTCCTACGAGCAGTACTTC. Protein sequence: CASSQGIGSYEQYF.

This chain uses TRBV28 with TRBJ1-5; a weak D match, TRBD1 (6 bases). Trimming pared 1 base from V and 6 bases from J, leaving 13 bases between. Germline CDR1 and CDR2: MDHEN and SYDVKM. The CDR3 is made up of 15 amino acids. CDR3 loop: CASSLLWGGRQPQHF. DNA of the CDR3: TGTGCCAGCAGTTTATTGTGGGGGGGCCGTCAGCCCCAGCATTTT.

In regard to this clone: Other DNA sequences in this specimen translate into the identical CDR3. The chain has TRBV4-1 and TRBJ1-1; a weak D match, TRBD1 (6 bases). Deletions cut 1 base from V and 1 base from J, with 16 bases between. Germline CDR1 MGHRA, CDR2 YSYEKL. This CDR3 has 17 residues. The CDR3 sequence: CASSQGGGVFSNTEAFF. CDR3 nucleotide sequence: TGCGCCAGCAGCCAAGGGGGGGGCGTTTTCTCGAACACTGAAGCTTTCTTT.

The chain couples TRBV10-3 to TRBJ1-2; D remains ambiguous. In germline, CDR1 is ENHRY, CDR2 SYGVKD. The CDR3 is made up of 15 amino acids. The V end lost 0 bases, the J end lost 2 bases, and 10 bases lay between the germline ends. This CDR3 is CAISESVQQNYGYTF. CDR3 nucleotides: TGTGCCATCAGTGAGTCGGTTCAACAAAACTATGGCTACACCTTC.

This clone was recorded a few times. The chain combines TRBV29-1 with TRBJ1-6; 8 bases align to TRBD1. Germline V gene data show CDR1 as SQVTM and CDR2 as ANQGSEA. V dropped 7 bases and J dropped 9; count of bases not matched to a gene: 8. There are 13 residues in the CDR3. The CDR3 DNA reads as TGCAGCGCAACGACAGGGGAGGGTTCACCCCTCCACTTT. Amino acid sequence: CSATTGEGSPLHF.

V and J are TRBV4-1 and TRBJ2-7; 10 nucleotides agree with TRBD2. Trimming cost V 4 bases and J 5 bases; bases outside gene matches: 2. The CDR3 contains 13 residues. Germline assignment: CDR1 MGHRA and CDR2 YSYEKL. CDR3 residues: CASSRLAGDEQYF. CDR3 nucleotide sequence: TGCGCCAGCAGCCGCCTAGCGGGGGACGAGCAGTACTTC.

This clone was counted only a few times. The chain employs TRBV2 and TRBJ1-1; the D is unclear. CDR1 and CDR2 (germline): SNHLY, FYNNEI. Trimming removed 5 bases from V and 1 base from J, with 5 bases in between. This CDR3 region has 12 residues. DNA of the CDR3: TGTGCCAGCAGTCTACAGAACACTGAAGCTTTCTTT. It codes for CASSLQNTEAFF.

CDR3 bases: TGTGCCAGCACGGACAGGGGGTCCATCCAAGAGACCCAGTACTTC. Translated: CASTDRGSIQETQYF. The chain employs TRBV28 and TRBJ2-5; 10 positions match TRBD1. The germline CDR1 and CDR2 sequences are MDHEN and SYDVKM. Trimming at V came to 7 bases and at J to 1 base, leaving 6 bases not matched to a gene. The CDR3 length is 15 residues.

V is TRBV2 and J is TRBJ2-5; 7 bases agree with TRBD2. The germline V gene encodes CDR1 SNHLY and CDR2 FYNNEI. V lost 1 base to trimming and J lost 2 bases; unmatched junction nucleotides: 4. The CDR3 contains 15 residues. CDR3 nucleotides: TGTGCCAGCAGTGAAGGCGGGGGACCGCAAGAGACCCAGTACTTC. Amino acid sequence: CASSEGGGPQETQYF.

CDR3: CATVEQGIVGASYNSPLHF. The CDR3 DNA reads TGTGCCACCGTCGAACAGGGTATCGTGGGGGCCTCCTATAATTCACCCCTCCACTTT. This rearrangement joins TRBV11-2 to TRBJ1-6; possibly TRBD1 for D (6 bases). CDR1 SGHAT and CDR2 FQNNGV come from the germline V gene. Trimming removed 10 bases at V and 0 bases at J, with 25 bases between. CDR3 size: 19 residues. Based on the CDR3 plus reference TRBV11-2 and TRBJ1-6, the full variable domain is EAGVAQSPRYKIIEKRQSVAFWCNPISGHATLYWYQQILGQGPKLLIQFQNNGVVDDSQLPKDRFSAERLKGVDSTLKIQPAKLEDSAVYLCATVEQGIVGASYNSPLHFGNGTRLTVT.

The chain carries TRBV5-6 and TRBJ1-2; D is uncertain. Trimming removed 8 bases at V and 8 bases at J, with 16 bases between. Germline CDR1 SGHDT, CDR2 YYEEEE. The CDR3 runs to 12 residues. The CDR3 nucleotides read TGTGCCAGACCGGGGAGTCAGATGGGCTACACCTTC. Translating it yields CARPGSQMGYTF.

This clone was counted a few times. This chain joins TRBV28 and TRBJ2-7, with D unresolved. The CDR3 runs 13 residues. V was clipped by 7 bases and J by 3 bases, with 13 bases between them. CDR1 is MDHEN, CDR2 SYDVKM, per germline. This chain's CDR3 is CASNSWRYYEQYF. Here the CDR3 DNA reads TGTGCCAGCAATAGCTGGAGATACTACGAGCAGTACTTC.

This rearrangement joins TRBV11-3 to TRBJ2-1, with TRBD2 identical over 9 bases. Trimming cost V 5 bases and J 5 bases; bases outside gene matches: 7. This CDR3 contains 15 residues. Germline CDR1 and CDR2: SGHNT and YENEEA. CDR3 sequence reads: CASSRGRADHNEQFF. CDR3 DNA: TGTGCCAGCAGCCGCGGGAGGGCCGACCACAATGAGCAGTTCTTC.

This chain uses TRBV18 with TRBJ1-1; 12 bases fit TRBD1. The CDR3 is 17 residues long. The junction had 7 bases not matched to a gene; V was cut back by 3 bases and J by 2 bases. The germline V gene encodes CDR1 KGHSH and CDR2 LQKENI. The CDR3 spells CASSPSGTGGRNTEAFF. The DNA of the CDR3 is TGTGCCAGCTCACCCTCCGGGACAGGGGGCAGAAACACTGAAGCTTTCTTT.

This chain joins TRBV28 and TRBJ2-7; TRBD1 aligns across 9 bases. Germline V CDR1 and CDR2: MDHEN, SYDVKM. With V trimmed by 6 bases and J by 2 bases, 11 bases remained unmatched. The CDR3 has 16 amino acids. The CDR3 is CASSNRLGQGTYEQYF. The CDR3, as DNA: TGTGCCAGCAGCAATCGACTCGGACAGGGGACCTACGAGCAGTACTTC.